The 19 T cell receptor beta chains in this list originate from one sample, sequenced in a study of blood T cell repertoires in COVID-19. Sequenced by immunoSEQ multiplex PCR; TCRdb stores in-frame clones only, minus some. The data hold some 200,000 clones, with roughly four fifths observed a single time. The sample comprised peripheral blood. All receptors derive from a human donor with acute or convalescent COVID-19. The donor label of this sample is uncertain.

The chain uses TRBV10-3 and TRBJ2-1; 9 bases are a match to TRBD1. Per the germline V gene, CDR1 is ENHRY and CDR2 is SYGVKD. The CDR3 extends over 14 amino acids. With V trimmed by 4 bases and J by 5 bases, 3 bases remained unmatched. CDR3 region: CAISGDRVDNEQFF. CDR3 DNA sequence: TGTGCCATCAGTGGGGACAGGGTAGACAATGAGCAGTTCTTC.

A remark on this clone: This sample also contains other DNA sequences that code for the same CDR3. The chain recombines TRBV3-1 (or the pseudogene TRBV3-2) with TRBJ1-2; unclear D gene. In germline, CDR1 is LGHDT, CDR2 YNNKEL (reference sequence). V was shortened by 0 bases and J by 7 bases, with 3 bases between the two germline ends. This CDR3 spans 11 amino acids. The CDR3 nucleotides read TGTGCCAGCAGCCAAGATCGTGGCTACACCTTC. This sequence encodes CASSQDRGYTF.

The gene calls are TRBV7-2 and TRBJ1-2; TRBD1 aligns across 9 bases. Germline assignment: CDR1 SGHTA and CDR2 FQGNSA. J lost 1 base, V lost 3 bases, and 6 bases had no gene match. This CDR3 comprises 16 residues. CDR3 loop: CASSLGTGLVNYGYTF. CDR3 sequence (DNA): TGTGCCAGCAGCTTGGGGACAGGGTTAGTTAACTATGGCTACACCTTC.

The chain joins TRBV19 to TRBJ2-2; 10 positions agree with TRBD2. The CDR3 sequence is 15 residues long. The V and J ends lost 5 bases and 7 bases, in that order; junction bases with no gene match: 7. Per the germline V gene, CDR1 is LNHDA and CDR2 is SQIVND (reference sequence). Here the CDR3 DNA reads TGTGCCAGTAGTTTCGCGGGACTAGCGCTCGGGGAGCTGTTTTTT. Translating gives CASSFAGLALGELFF.

This chain links TRBV6-1 with TRBJ2-2; TRBD1 is a possible D gene (5 bases). The V end lost 0 bases, the J end lost 4 bases, and 6 bases lay between the germline ends. This CDR3 spans 14 amino acids. Germline V gene data show CDR1 as MNHNS and CDR2 as SASEGT. CDR3 sequence (DNA): TGTGCCAGCAGTGAAGCGCAGGGCACCGGGGAGCTGTTTTTT. Translated: CASSEAQGTGELFF.

The genes are TRBV14 and TRBJ1-4; D unresolved. CDR1 is SGHDN and CDR2 is FVKESK in the germline V gene. Trimming removed 2 bases at V and 0 bases at J, with 7 bases between. The CDR3 has 15 residues. In DNA form, the CDR3 reads TGTGCCAGCAGCCAAATCGGGACAACTAATGAAAAACTGTTTTTT. Protein product: CASSQIGTTNEKLFF.

This clone occurred once. The V and J genes are TRBV27 and TRBJ2-7, with 11 bases lining up with TRBD1. This CDR3 has 15 amino acids. Trimming cost V 7 bases and J 4 bases; bases outside gene matches: 9. CDR1 is MNHEY, CDR2 SMNVEV, per germline (reference sequence). CDR3 protein: CASKDGGQGGYEQYF. In nucleotides, the CDR3 is TGTGCCAGCAAAGACGGGGGACAGGGGGGATACGAGCAGTACTTC.

The J gene is TRBJ2-2, the V gene TRBV5-1, with D tentatively TRBD2 (5 bases). CDR3 length: 17 residues. The V gene lost 0 bases and the J gene lost 2 bases, with 14 bases spanning the gap. CDR1 and CDR2 from the germline V gene are SGHRS and YFSETQ. CDR3 DNA sequence: TGCGCCAGCAGCTTGGGGAGGTCCCCGTTAAACACCGGGGAGCTGTTTTTT. It translates to CASSLGRSPLNTGELFF.

CDR3 nucleotide sequence: TGTGCCAGCAGCTCCCAGGGTGAAAAACTGTTTTTT. Translation gives CASSSQGEKLFF. The chain couples TRBV7-2 to TRBJ1-4; D is possibly TRBD1 (5 bases). CDR1 is SGHTA, CDR2 FQGNSA, per germline. V was pared by 4 bases and J by 7 bases, with 7 bases between. The CDR3 contains 12 residues.

This chain uses TRBV10-3 with TRBJ2-2; a possible D gene is TRBD1 (5 bases). Germline loops: CDR1 ENHRY, CDR2 SYGVKD. Trimming removed 2 bases at V and 4 bases at J, with 17 bases between. This CDR3 spans 17 amino acids. The CDR3 sequence is CAISEVGQTPATGELFF. CDR3 in DNA: TGTGCCATCAGTGAGGTGGGGCAGACTCCAGCCACCGGGGAGCTGTTTTTT.

The chain carries TRBV12-3 or TRBV12-4 and TRBJ1-2, with D tentatively TRBD1 (5 bases). This CDR3 contains 13 residues. V was shortened by 5 bases and J by 10 bases, with 17 bases between the two germline ends. The CDR3, as DNA: TGTGCCAGCAGTCGCACCCCCGGACACCTCTACACCTTC. Its translation: CASSRTPGHLYTF.

This clone came up once. V usage is TRBV5-4 and J usage is TRBJ2-1, with 7 bases that match TRBD1. The trim removed 4 bases at V and 9 bases at J, leaving 7 bases unmatched. The CDR3 has 13 residues. In germline, CDR1 is SGHNT, CDR2 YYREEE (reference sequence). The CDR3 loop reads CASSKTGVPEQFF. In DNA, the CDR3 is TGTGCCAGCAGCAAAACAGGGGTTCCTGAGCAGTTCTTC.

This rearrangement joins TRBV30 to TRBJ2-1; 7 bases match TRBD1. J was trimmed by 3 bases and V by 1 base; bases with no gene match: 9. The length of the CDR3 is 16 residues. CDR1 GTSNPN and CDR2 SVGIG come from the germline V gene (reference sequence). CDR3 region: CAWSAPQAGGYNEQFF. In nucleotides, the CDR3 is TGTGCCTGGAGTGCACCACAGGCAGGGGGCTACAATGAGCAGTTCTTC.

This chain connects TRBV29-1 to TRBJ2-2; 11 bases agree with TRBD1. Germline V gene data show CDR1 as SQVTM and CDR2 as ANQGSEA. Trimming removed 7 bases from V and 5 bases from J; junction bases left unmatched: 6. The length of the CDR3 is 14 residues. The CDR3 protein is CSAGTGGQTGELFF. CDR3 sequence (DNA): TGCAGCGCGGGGACAGGGGGACAGACCGGGGAGCTGTTTTTT.

A single count supports this clone. The chain carries TRBV19 and TRBJ1-2; 11 bases match TRBD1. This CDR3 comprises 15 residues. Germline CDR1 and CDR2: LNHDA and SQIVND (reference sequence). Trimming at V came to 6 bases and at J to 5 bases, leaving 8 bases not matched to a gene. The CDR3 DNA follows: TGTGCCAGTAGCACGACCGGGACAGGGGGTTATGGCTACACCTTC. Encoded protein: CASSTTGTGGYGYTF.

This chain connects TRBV5-5 to TRBJ2-1, with D maybe TRBD1 (5 bases). Between the trimmed V and J ends, which lost 9 bases and 7 bases, there was a span of 32 bases. The CDR3 runs to 18 residues. The germline CDR1 and CDR2 sequences are SGHKS and YYEKEE (reference sequence). CDR3 region: CANMGPGQSKLNPNEQFF. As DNA, the CDR3 is TGTGCCAACATGGGGCCGGGCCAAAGTAAACTTAATCCTAATGAGCAGTTCTTC. Full variable domain (missing parts from reference TRBV5-5 and TRBJ2-1): DAGVTQSPTHLIKTRGQQVTLRCSPISGHKSVSWYQQVLGQGPQFIFQYYEKEERGRGNFPDRFSARQFPNYSSELNVNALLLGDSALYLCANMGPGQSKLNPNEQFFGPGTRLTVL.

This rearrangement joins TRBV7-3 to TRBJ1-1, with TRBD1 matching over 8 bases. The junction had 3 bases not matched to a gene; V was cut back by 4 bases and J by 2 bases. The CDR3 extends over 14 amino acids. The germline V gene encodes CDR1 SGHTA and CDR2 FQGTGA. CDR3 nucleotide sequence: TGTGCCAGCAGCTCGGGACAGGACAACACTGAAGCTTTCTTT. This codes for CASSSGQDNTEAFF. Full variable domain (missing parts from reference TRBV7-3 and TRBJ1-1): GAGVSQTPSNKVTEKGKYVELRCDPISGHTALYWYRQSLGQGPEFLIYFQGTGAADDSGLPNDRFFAVRPEGSVSTLKIQRTERGDSAVYLCASSSGQDNTEAFFGQGTRLTVV.

The chain carries TRBV11-1 and TRBJ2-5, with no clear D. With 5 bases removed from V and 2 bases from J, the gap between germline ends came to 12 bases. The CDR3 totals 14 residues. Germline CDR1 and CDR2: SGHAT and FQDESV (reference sequence). CDR3 amino acids: CASSPDAVQETQYF. The CDR3 DNA reads as TGTGCCAGCAGCCCTGACGCGGTTCAAGAGACCCAGTACTTC. The entire variable domain, with the rest obtained from reference TRBV11-1 and TRBJ2-5, is as follows: EAEVAQSPRYKITEKSQAVAFWCDPISGHATLYWYRQILGQGPELLVQFQDESVVDDSQLPKDRFSAERLKGVDSTLKIQPAELGDSAMYLCASSPDAVQETQYFGPGTRLLVL.

The rearrangement links TRBV3-1 (or the pseudogene TRBV3-2) to TRBJ2-3; a possible D gene is TRBD2 (5 bases). The CDR3 contains 16 residues. Germline lookup yields CDR1 LGHDT and CDR2 YNNKEL (reference sequence). The V end was cut by 1 base, the J end by 2 bases, with 13 bases between. The CDR3 reads CASSQGRGRITDTQYF. The CDR3 DNA follows: TGTGCCAGCAGCCAAGGAAGAGGGCGGATCACAGATACGCAGTATTTT.